Here is one T cell receptor (beta chain) with its context. Its antigen is unknown. The data originate from a study of blood T cells in healthy people across ages. This CDR3 spans 14 amino acids. CDR1 is ENHRY and CDR2 is SYGVKD in the germline V gene. Study conclusions and caveats: Age brought a roughly linear fall in TCR beta diversity measured per million T cells.

Next came a second PCR, run for about 6 to 11 cycles, which used a sample-barcoded 5' primer along with a J-beta primer mix. In TCRdb, the 5' RACE reads were re-called with MiXCR into one record per CDR3 protein. The table lists about 1.6 million distinct CDR3 sequences, approximately 32% of them singletons. This TCR came from a woman between 25 and 40 years old in good health. The gene calls are TRBV10-3 and TRBJ2-4; D perhaps matches TRBD1 (5 bases). The DNA end is more similar to TRBJ2-7, so the J call may be wrong. Input material: blood. The CDR3 reads CAVGVATFAYEQYF. The CDR3 nucleotides are TGTGCCGTAGGGGTGGCGACTTTTGCCTACGAGCAGTACTTC.